This T cell receptor (beta chain) comes out of a study of OX40 agonist ivuxolimab in advanced cancers. Study summary: The diagnoses of dose-escalation patients were hepatocellular carcinoma, melanoma, renal cell or head and neck cancer. Study-wide findings and caveats: By week 6 at 0.1 to 3.0 mg/kg, blood CD4+ and CD8+ T cells had expanded clonally. The investigators did not determine what antigen specificity the expanded peripheral T cells had.

As to this clone: Its antigen is not known.

TCRdb's table, derived via immunoSEQ multiplex PCR, lists solely in-frame clones and lacks some. Among some 21,000 clones listed, approximately 77% were seen once. CDR3 size: 14 residues. Germline-derived CDR1 and CDR2 are SGHAT and FQNNGV. V gave up 3 bases and J gave up 4 bases, with 12 bases separating them. Sequences were derived from CD4+ or CD8+ T cells sorted from blood, sampled in a trial of the OX40 agonist ivuxolimab. This receptor was obtained from an adult with an advanced solid tumor such as melanoma, head and neck, liver or kidney cancer. The rearrangement links TRBV11-2 to TRBJ1-2; D is undetermined. CDR3 nucleotides: TGTGCCAGCAGCTTCGAGGGAACCGCCTATGGCTACACCTTC. Protein: CASSFEGTAYGYTF. Based on the CDR3 plus reference TRBV11-2 and TRBJ1-2, the full variable domain is EAGVAQSPRYKIIEKRQSVAFWCNPISGHATLYWYQQILGQGPKLLIQFQNNGVVDDSQLPKDRFSAERLKGVDSTLKIQPAKLEDSAVYLCASSFEGTAYGYTFGSGTRLTVV.